The 28 T cell receptor beta chains below all came from one sample that was sequenced in a study of OX40 agonist ivuxolimab in advanced cancers. Generated by immunoSEQ multiplex PCR, the TCRdb table keeps only in-frame clones and is missing some. The sample includes roughly 80,000 clones, roughly 91% of them seen just once. Sequencing used CD4+ or CD8+ T cells sorted from blood, obtained in a trial of the OX40 agonist ivuxolimab. These receptors came from an adult with an advanced solid tumor such as melanoma, head and neck, liver or kidney cancer.

To note about this clone: The same CDR3 is also encoded by other DNA sequences in this sample. The rearrangement uses TRBV5-1 and TRBJ2-7; possibly TRBD1 for D (7 bases). Germline CDR1 is SGHRS and CDR2 is YFSETQ. V lost 0 bases, J lost 1 base, and 20 bases lay in between. This CDR3 comprises 18 residues. The CDR3 region is CASSLAPEGATGSYEQYF. The CDR3 coding sequence is TGCGCCAGCAGCTTGGCCCCGGAGGGGGCTACCGGGTCCTACGAGCAGTACTTC.

This clone occurred once. This rearrangement joins TRBV20-1 to TRBJ2-5; D unresolved. The closer fit of TRBJ2-7 to the DNA end suggests the J call may be wrong. CDR3 length equals 11 residues. In germline, CDR1 is DFQATT, CDR2 SNEGSKA (reference sequence). Written as DNA, the CDR3 is TGCAGTGCTAGAGACTCCTACGAGCAGTACTTC. This gives the protein CSARDSYEQYF.

The chain carries TRBV6-5 and TRBJ1-1; maybe TRBD1 (5 bases). V was shortened by 5 bases and J by 0 bases, with 13 bases between the two germline ends. From germline, CDR1 is MNHEY and CDR2 SVGAGI. The CDR3 is made up of 15 amino acids. DNA of the CDR3: TGTGCCAGCAGTACCCGGGGACTGATGAACACTGAAGCTTTCTTT. This encodes CASSTRGLMNTEAFF.

CDR3 sequence: CASSQDIRGGTQYF. The CDR3 DNA follows: TGCGCCAGCAGCCAAGACATACGGGGGGGTACGCAGTATTTT. The chain employs TRBV4-1 and TRBJ2-3; TRBD2 matches at 8 bases. The CDR3 totals 14 residues. Germline-derived CDR1 and CDR2 are MGHRA and YSYEKL. J gave up 8 bases and V 0 bases, and 4 bases lay outside the gene matches.

In the case of this clone: The same CDR3 is also encoded by other DNA sequences in this sample. This sequence joins TRBV5-1 and TRBJ2-1; D may match TRBD1 or TRBD2 (5 bases each). Germline-derived CDR1 and CDR2 are SGHRS and YFSETQ. The germline V and J ends were trimmed by 0 bases and 7 bases, with 17 bases remaining between them. CDR3 length equals 16 residues. The CDR3 sequence is CASSLGGAGGGNEQFF. The CDR3 nucleotides are TGCGCCAGCAGCTTGGGTGGAGCTGGGGGTGGGAATGAGCAGTTCTTC.

The chain is built from TRBV19 and TRBJ1-2, with 7 positions matching TRBD1. The V gene end was trimmed by 10 bases and the J gene end by 5 bases; junction bases not matched to a gene: 7. The CDR3 runs 12 residues. CDR1 and CDR2 from the germline V gene are LNHDA and SQIVND (reference sequence). In DNA form, the CDR3 reads TGTGCCACCGTCACAGGGGATTATGGCTACACCTTC. Amino acids: CATVTGDYGYTF.

Only one count was recorded for this clone. The chain is built from TRBV10-1 and TRBJ2-5; possible D gene TRBD2, 5 bases. Deletions cut 0 bases from V and 1 base from J, with 6 bases between. The germline gives CDR1 WNHNN, CDR2 SYGVQD (reference sequence). The CDR3 has 14 residues. CDR3 amino acids: CASSESLAQETQYF. CDR3 nucleotides: TGCGCCAGCAGTGAGTCGCTAGCCCAAGAGACCCAGTACTTC.

The rearrangement links TRBV7-2 to TRBJ2-5, with D possibly matching TRBD2 (7 bases). Germline CDR1 SGHTA, CDR2 FQGNSA. The V gene lost 4 bases and the J gene lost 2 bases, with 17 bases spanning the gap. This CDR3 has 16 amino acids. The CDR3 DNA sequence: TGTGCCAGCAGCTCCTCTCTGGGGGGGCGGCAAGAGACCCAGTACTTC. This encodes CASSSSLGGRQETQYF.

This clone was seen a single time. The chain carries TRBV18 and TRBJ2-2; 8 bases line up with TRBD1. This CDR3 has 16 amino acids. In germline, CDR1 is KGHSH, CDR2 LQKENI. Trimming removed 3 bases from V and 2 bases from J; junction bases left unmatched: 5. The CDR3 loop reads CASSPRQGSNTGELFF. The DNA of the CDR3 is TGTGCCAGCTCACCCCGACAGGGGTCTAACACCGGGGAGCTGTTTTTT.

The chain is built from TRBV6-6 and TRBJ2-1; D is uncertain. This CDR3 comprises 13 residues. Trimming left V 4 bases short and J 2 bases short, with 6 bases between. The germline CDR1 and CDR2 sequences are MNHNY and SVGAGI (reference sequence). CDR3 region: CASSSYPYNEQFF. The CDR3 region has the DNA TGTGCCAGCAGTTCTTACCCCTACAATGAGCAGTTCTTC.

The chain couples TRBV9 to TRBJ2-1; TRBD2 aligns across 9 bases. The CDR3 sequence is 16 residues long. CDR1 and CDR2 from the germline V gene are SGDLS and YYNGEE. With V trimmed by 1 base and J by 9 bases, 11 bases remained unmatched. CDR3 loop: CASSVSPSGTLGEQFF. CDR3 DNA sequence: TGTGCCAGCAGCGTATCCCCTAGCGGGACCTTAGGTGAGCAGTTCTTC.

DNA of the CDR3: TGTGCCAGCAGTTTGTGGGTCGGACTAAACACAGATACGCAGTATTTT. It translates to CASSLWVGLNTDTQYF. The J gene is TRBJ2-3, the V gene TRBV28, with a weak D call TRBD2 (6 bases). The CDR3 has 16 amino acids. Germline CDR1 is MDHEN and CDR2 is SYDVKM. Trimming removed 3 bases from V and 2 bases from J, with 15 bases in between.

The CDR3 spells CASSLGGQGWTTWEAFF. CDR3 nucleotides: TGTGCCAGCAGCTTAGGTGGGCAGGGGTGGACAACCTGGGAAGCTTTCTTT. The genes are TRBV11-3 and TRBJ1-1; D may be TRBD1 (6 bases). The CDR3 has 17 residues. V shed 1 base and J shed 8 bases, with 23 bases lying between them. The V gene's germline CDR1 is SGHNT and CDR2 YENEEA.

The table lists this clone with a count of one. CDR3 coding DNA: TGTGCCAGTGAGAGCTCTGGAAACACCATATATTTT. Its translation is CASESSGNTIYF. The chain carries TRBV10-3 and TRBJ1-3; no clear D gene. The CDR3 has 12 amino acids. The V gene lost 10 bases and the J gene lost 0 bases, with 7 bases spanning the gap. Germline CDR1 ENHRY, CDR2 SYGVKD.

V is TRBV6-1 and J is TRBJ2-5; D tentatively reads TRBD1 or TRBD2 (6 bases each). This CDR3 region has 14 residues. Trimming removed 7 bases from V and 5 bases from J, with 17 bases in between. From germline, CDR1 is MNHNS and CDR2 SASEGT. Written as DNA, the CDR3 is TGTGCCAGCACTCCGGTGGGGGCGGGGGAGACCCAGTACTTC. Protein product: CASTPVGAGETQYF.

J is TRBJ1-2 and V is TRBV6-5, with TRBD1 identical over 8 bases. J lost 4 bases, V lost 6 bases, and 7 bases had no gene match. CDR1 and CDR2 (germline): MNHEY, SVGAGI. This CDR3 has 14 amino acids. The CDR3 protein is CASSRDRSFYGYTF. The CDR3 bases are TGTGCCAGCAGCCGGGACAGGTCCTTCTATGGCTACACCTTC.

This clone was detected only once. The rearrangement uses TRBV5-4 and TRBJ2-3; tentatively, D is TRBD2 (5 bases). The CDR3 length is 16 residues. Germline CDR1 is SGHNT and CDR2 is YYREEE (reference sequence). Deletions cut 3 bases from V and 2 bases from J, with 16 bases between. CDR3 coding DNA: TGTGCCAGCAGCTACCCACTAGACGGTTCCACAGATACGCAGTATTTT. Encoded protein: CASSYPLDGSTDTQYF.

The chain uses TRBV10-2 and TRBJ1-2, with 7 bases aligning to TRBD1. The J segment lost 8 bases and the V segment lost 2 bases, leaving 11 bases of the junction unmatched. There are 15 residues in the CDR3. Germline V gene sequence: CDR1 WSHSY, CDR2 SAAADI. CDR3 residues: CASSETQATGSGYTF. The CDR3 coding sequence is TGCGCCAGCAGTGAGACTCAAGCGACAGGGAGCGGCTACACCTTC.

In its sample, this clone was seen once. The V gene is TRBV28, the J gene TRBJ1-5, with D perhaps TRBD1 (5 bases). V lost 5 bases, J lost 4 bases, and 12 bases lay in between. The CDR3 contains 14 residues. From germline, CDR1 is MDHEN and CDR2 SYDVKM. CDR3 residues: CASSPGHVNQPQHF. CDR3 bases: TGTGCCAGCAGTCCCGGACATGTGAATCAGCCCCAGCATTTT.

J is TRBJ2-3 and V is TRBV7-9; a weak D match, TRBD2 (5 bases). The V gene's germline CDR1 is SEHNR and CDR2 FQNEAQ (reference sequence). Trimming stripped 1 base from V and 0 bases from J, with 11 bases between. The CDR3 has 16 amino acids. CDR3 DNA sequence: TGTGCCAGCAGCTTAGGGGCGGGCGCTAGCACAGATACGCAGTATTTT. As protein: CASSLGAGASTDTQYF. The entire variable domain, with the rest obtained from reference TRBV7-9 and TRBJ2-3, is as follows: DTGVSQNPRHKITKRGQNVTFRCDPISEHNRLYWYRQTLGQGPEFLTYFQNEAQLEKSRLLSDRFSAERPKGSFSTLEIQRTEQGDSAMYLCASSLGAGASTDTQYFGPGTRLTVL.

The genes are TRBV7-9 and TRBJ2-5; unclear D gene. V shed 3 bases and J shed 4 bases, with 3 bases lying between them. This CDR3 comprises 11 residues. The V gene's germline CDR1 is SEHNR and CDR2 FQNEAQ (reference sequence). For the CDR3, the DNA is TGTGCCAGCAGCTTTACAGAGACCCAGTACTTC. Protein: CASSFTETQYF.

The table lists this clone with a count of one. The V call is TRBV7-9, the J call TRBJ2-6; D gene uncertain. Germline V lookup: CDR1 SEHNR, CDR2 FQNEAQ (reference sequence). V was trimmed by 2 bases and J by 0 bases, leaving 5 bases between them. The length of the CDR3 is 15 residues. The CDR3, as DNA: TGTGCCAGCAGCTTATCAACCTCTGGGGCCAACGTCCTGACTTTC. Translation: CASSLSTSGANVLTF.

This chain connects TRBV7-2 to TRBJ2-5, with unresolved D. V was shortened by 3 bases and J by 7 bases, with 15 bases between the two germline ends. The CDR3 loop spans 14 amino acids. Germline values: CDR1 SGHTA, CDR2 FQGNSA. The CDR3 coding sequence is TGTGCCAGCAGCTTGTCCCGGGCCCCCGGGACCCAGTACTTC. This codes for CASSLSRAPGTQYF.

The genes are TRBV7-2 and TRBJ1-2, with D uncertain. This CDR3 is built from 13 residues. Trimming cost V 3 bases and J 8 bases, with 13 bases left between them. CDR1 and CDR2 (germline): SGHTA, FQGNSA. The CDR3 coding sequence is TGTGCCAGCAGCTTCTCCAGGAATAGCGGCTACACCTTC. Amino acids: CASSFSRNSGYTF.

V usage is TRBV19 and J usage is TRBJ1-2; 7 nucleotides align to TRBD1. Per the germline V gene, CDR1 is LNHDA and CDR2 is SQIVND (reference sequence). V was pared by 8 bases and J by 6 bases, with 6 bases of the junction left unmatched. The CDR3 loop spans 12 amino acids. CDR3 DNA: TGTGCCAGTGCCGGGACAGATAATGGCTACACCTTC. It translates to CASAGTDNGYTF.

The CDR3 loop reads CASSLTETGELFF. CDR3 DNA: TGCGCCAGCAGCTTGACAGAAACCGGGGAGCTGTTTTTT. The chain joins TRBV5-1 to TRBJ2-2; D is unresolved. The CDR3 is 13 amino acids. V shed 1 base and J shed 5 bases, with 6 bases lying between them. Germline V lookup: CDR1 SGHRS, CDR2 YFSETQ. Full variable domain (outside the CDR3, taken from reference TRBV5-1 and TRBJ2-2): KAGVTQTPRYLIKTRGQQVTLSCSPISGHRSVSWYQQTPGQGLQFLFEYFSETQRNKGNFPGRFSGRQFSNSRSEMNVSTLELGDSALYLCASSLTETGELFFGEGSRLTVL.

The J gene is TRBJ1-1, the V gene TRBV15; D remains unclear. Germline V gene data show CDR1 as LNHNV and CDR2 as YYDKDF (reference sequence). The CDR3 contains 13 residues. Trimming left V 0 bases short and J 5 bases short, with 7 bases between. The CDR3 sequence is CATSRDLGTEAFF. The CDR3 DNA follows: TGTGCCACCAGCAGAGACTTGGGAACTGAAGCTTTCTTT. The whole variable domain, remainder taken from reference TRBV15 and TRBJ1-1, is DAMVIQNPRYQVTQFGKPVTLSCSQTLNHNVMYWYQQKSSQAPKLLFHYYDKDFNNEADTPDNFQSRRPNTSFCFLDIRSPGLGDTAMYLCATSRDLGTEAFFGQGTRLTVV.

The V gene is TRBV27, the J gene TRBJ2-1; 12 bases match TRBD2. The CDR3 contains 18 residues. V lost 1 base, J lost 10 bases, and 14 bases stayed unmatched. Germline CDR1 and CDR2: MNHEY and SMNVEV (reference sequence). The CDR3 DNA follows: TGTGCCAGCAGTTTATTTTCCCCATCTAGCGGGGGGGCCGGGGAGCAGTTCTTC. Its protein product is CASSLFSPSSGGAGEQFF.